Described below is a single T cell receptor (beta chain) sequence and its context. TCRdb's copy holds only in-frame clones and misses some; the assay was immunoSEQ multiplex PCR. The table records about 30,000 clones, around 80% of them present only once. The data belong to a study of control samples from healthy donors and cancer patients. V gave up 4 bases and J gave up 7 bases; unmatched junction bases: 6. CDR3 size: 15 residues. Germline values: CDR1 MNHEY, CDR2 SMNVEV (reference sequence). The material sequenced was PBMCs. The chain carries TRBV27 and TRBJ1-6, with 8 nucleotides matching TRBD1. The sequence was obtained from a man aged 60 to 75 with head and neck cancer. DNA of the CDR3: TGTGCCAGCAGTTACGAGACAGGGGACAATTCACCCCTCCACTTT. It encodes CASSYETGDNSPLHF.